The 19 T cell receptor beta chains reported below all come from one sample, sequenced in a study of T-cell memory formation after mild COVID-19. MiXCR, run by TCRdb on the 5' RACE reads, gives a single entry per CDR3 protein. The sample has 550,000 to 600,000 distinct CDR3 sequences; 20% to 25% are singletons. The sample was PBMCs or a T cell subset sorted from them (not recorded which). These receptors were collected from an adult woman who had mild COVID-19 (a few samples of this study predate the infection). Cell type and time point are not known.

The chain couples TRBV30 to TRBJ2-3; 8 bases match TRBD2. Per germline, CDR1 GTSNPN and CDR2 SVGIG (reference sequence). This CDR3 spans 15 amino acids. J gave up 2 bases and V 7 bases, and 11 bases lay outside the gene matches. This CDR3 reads CAFSHPGGATDTQYF. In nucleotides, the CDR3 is TGTGCCTTCTCGCACCCCGGGGGGGCCACAGATACGCAGTATTTT.

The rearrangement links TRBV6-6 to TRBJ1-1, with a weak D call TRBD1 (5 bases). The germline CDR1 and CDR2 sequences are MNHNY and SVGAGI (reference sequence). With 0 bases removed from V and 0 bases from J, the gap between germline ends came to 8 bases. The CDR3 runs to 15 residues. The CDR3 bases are TGTGCCAGCAGTTACTCGGAAGGGGTGAACACTGAAGCTTTCTTT. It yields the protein CASSYSEGVNTEAFF.

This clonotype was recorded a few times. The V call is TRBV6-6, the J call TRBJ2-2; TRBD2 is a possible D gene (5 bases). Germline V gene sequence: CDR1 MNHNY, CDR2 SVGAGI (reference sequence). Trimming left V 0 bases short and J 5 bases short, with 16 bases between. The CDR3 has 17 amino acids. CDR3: CASSYSYAGFGTGELFF. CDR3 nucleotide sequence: TGTGCCAGCAGTTACTCGTACGCGGGTTTCGGTACCGGGGAGCTGTTTTTT.

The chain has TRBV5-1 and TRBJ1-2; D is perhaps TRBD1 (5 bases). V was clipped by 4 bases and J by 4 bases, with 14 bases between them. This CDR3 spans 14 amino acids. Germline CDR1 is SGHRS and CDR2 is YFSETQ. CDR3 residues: CASSDGQTVYGYTF. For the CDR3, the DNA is TGCGCCAGCAGCGACGGACAAACGGTCTATGGCTACACCTTC.

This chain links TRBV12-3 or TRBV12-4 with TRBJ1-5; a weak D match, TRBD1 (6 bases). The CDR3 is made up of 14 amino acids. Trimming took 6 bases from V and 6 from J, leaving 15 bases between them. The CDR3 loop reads CASSHNRAPQPQHF. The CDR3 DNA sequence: TGTGCCAGCAGCCACAACAGGGCCCCTCAGCCCCAGCATTTT.

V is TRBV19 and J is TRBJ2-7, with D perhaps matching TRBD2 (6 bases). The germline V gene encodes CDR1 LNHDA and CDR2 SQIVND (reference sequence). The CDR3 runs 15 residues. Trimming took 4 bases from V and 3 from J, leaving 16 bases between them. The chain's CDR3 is CASSTASVPHYEQYF. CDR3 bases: TGTGCCAGTAGTACCGCTAGCGTCCCCCACTACGAGCAGTACTTC.

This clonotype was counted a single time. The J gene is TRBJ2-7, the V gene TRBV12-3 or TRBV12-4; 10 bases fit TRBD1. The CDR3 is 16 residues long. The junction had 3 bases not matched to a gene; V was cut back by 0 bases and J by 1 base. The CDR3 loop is CASSLADRGGSYEQYF. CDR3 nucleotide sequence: TGTGCCAGCAGTTTAGCGGACAGGGGGGGTTCCTACGAGCAGTACTTC.

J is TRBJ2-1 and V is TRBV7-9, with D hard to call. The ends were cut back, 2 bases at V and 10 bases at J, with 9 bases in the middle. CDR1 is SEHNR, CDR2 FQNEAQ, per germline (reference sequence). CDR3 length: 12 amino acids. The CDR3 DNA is TGTGCCAGCAGCTTATCCCGGGTCGAGCAGTTCTTC. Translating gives CASSLSRVEQFF.

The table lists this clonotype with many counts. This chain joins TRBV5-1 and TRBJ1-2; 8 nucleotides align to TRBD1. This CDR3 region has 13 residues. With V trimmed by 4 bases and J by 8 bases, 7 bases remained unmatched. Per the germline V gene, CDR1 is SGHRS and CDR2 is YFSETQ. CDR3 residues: CASSHGQGDGYTF. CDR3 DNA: TGCGCCAGCAGCCACGGACAGGGTGACGGCTACACCTTC. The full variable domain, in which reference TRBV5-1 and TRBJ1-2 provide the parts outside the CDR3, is KAGVTQTPRYLIKTRGQQVTLSCSPISGHRSVSWYQQTPGQGLQFLFEYFSETQRNKGNFPGRFSGRQFSNSRSEMNVSTLELGDSALYLCASSHGQGDGYTFGSGTRLTVV.

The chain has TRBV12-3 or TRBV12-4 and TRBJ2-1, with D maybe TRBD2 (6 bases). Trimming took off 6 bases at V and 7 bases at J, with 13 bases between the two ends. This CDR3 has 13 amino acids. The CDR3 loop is CASSPGLLNEQFF. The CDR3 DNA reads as TGTGCCAGCAGCCCGGGACTCCTAAATGAGCAGTTCTTC.

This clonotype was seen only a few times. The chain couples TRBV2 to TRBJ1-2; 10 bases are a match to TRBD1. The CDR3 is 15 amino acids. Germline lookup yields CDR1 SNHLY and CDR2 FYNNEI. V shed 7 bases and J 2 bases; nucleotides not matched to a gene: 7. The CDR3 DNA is TGTGCCAGCATAGGGACAGGGGACATAAACTATGGCTACACCTTC. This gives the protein CASIGTGDINYGYTF.

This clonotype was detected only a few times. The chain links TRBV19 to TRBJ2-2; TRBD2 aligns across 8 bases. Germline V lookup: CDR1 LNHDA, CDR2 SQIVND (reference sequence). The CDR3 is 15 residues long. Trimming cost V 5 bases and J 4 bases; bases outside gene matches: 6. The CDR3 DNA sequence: TGTGCCAGTAGTTCCCGGACTAGCTTCACCGGGGAGCTGTTTTTT. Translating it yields CASSSRTSFTGELFF. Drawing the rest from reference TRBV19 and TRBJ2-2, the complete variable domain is DGGITQSPKYLFRKEGQNVTLSCEQNLNHDAMYWYRQDPGQGLRLIYYSQIVNDFQKGDIAEGYSVSREKKESFPLTVTSAQKNPTAFYLCASSSRTSFTGELFFGEGSRLTVL.

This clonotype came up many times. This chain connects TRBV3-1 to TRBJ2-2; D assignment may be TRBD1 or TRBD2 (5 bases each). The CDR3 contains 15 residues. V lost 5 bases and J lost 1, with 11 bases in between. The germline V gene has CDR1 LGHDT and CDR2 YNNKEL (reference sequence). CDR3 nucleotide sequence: TGTGCCAGCAGCACCGGGACGGAGAACACCGGGGAGCTGTTTTTT. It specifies CASSTGTENTGELFF.

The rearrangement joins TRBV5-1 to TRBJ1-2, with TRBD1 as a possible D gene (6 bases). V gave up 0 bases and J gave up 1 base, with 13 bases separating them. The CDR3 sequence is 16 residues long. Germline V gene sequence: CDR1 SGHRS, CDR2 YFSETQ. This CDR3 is CASSLGPLQGNYGYTF. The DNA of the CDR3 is TGCGCCAGCAGCTTGGGTCCTCTACAGGGTAACTATGGCTACACCTTC.

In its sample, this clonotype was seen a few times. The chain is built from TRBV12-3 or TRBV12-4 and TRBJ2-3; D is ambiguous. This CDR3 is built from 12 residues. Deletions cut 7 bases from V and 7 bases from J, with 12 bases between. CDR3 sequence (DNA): TGTGCCAGCACCCGTCTAACTCATACGCAGTATTTT. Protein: CASTRLTHTQYF.

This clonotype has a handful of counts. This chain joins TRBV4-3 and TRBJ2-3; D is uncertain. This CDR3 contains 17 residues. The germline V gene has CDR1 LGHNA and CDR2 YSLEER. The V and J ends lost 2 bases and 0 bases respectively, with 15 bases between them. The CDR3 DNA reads TGCGCCAGCAGCCAAATTCTCGCGGATTCTAGCACAGATACGCAGTATTTT. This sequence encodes CASSQILADSSTDTQYF.

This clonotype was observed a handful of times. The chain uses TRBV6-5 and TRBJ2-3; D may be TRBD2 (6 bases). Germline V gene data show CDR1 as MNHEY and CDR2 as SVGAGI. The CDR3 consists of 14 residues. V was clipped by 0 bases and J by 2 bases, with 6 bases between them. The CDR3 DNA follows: TGTGCCAGCAGTTACTCGGGACTCACAGATACGCAGTATTTT. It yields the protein CASSYSGLTDTQYF.

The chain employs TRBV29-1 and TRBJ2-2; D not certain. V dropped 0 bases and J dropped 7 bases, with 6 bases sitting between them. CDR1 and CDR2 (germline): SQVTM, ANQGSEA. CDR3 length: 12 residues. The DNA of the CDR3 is TGCAGCGTTGAAGAGGGGTTCGGGGAGCTGTTTTTT. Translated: CSVEEGFGELFF.

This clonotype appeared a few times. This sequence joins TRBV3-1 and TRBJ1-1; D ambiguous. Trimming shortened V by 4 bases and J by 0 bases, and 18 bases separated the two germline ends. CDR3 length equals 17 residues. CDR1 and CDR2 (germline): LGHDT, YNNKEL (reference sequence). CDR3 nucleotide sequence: TGTGCCAGCAGCCGGAAAACTGCGAGGGCCATGAACACTGAAGCTTTCTTT. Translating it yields CASSRKTARAMNTEAFF.